One and the same sample provided the 7 T cell receptor beta chains below, sequenced in a study of shared clonotypes between healthy human individuals (dated by TCRdb to about 2020). Library construction relied on the immunoSEQ multiplex PCR assay. Sourced from immuneACCESS, this table was stored by TCRdb with only in-frame sequences that have V and J called. A share of the clones is absent; for the studies checked, an unresolved V gene accounts for under half, and the remainder has no known explanation. The sample table contains over a million clones; only one count was recorded for approximately 96% of them. The top ten clonotypes cover over 1% of the sample. Input material: naive CD4+ T cells sorted from blood. Read against the paper, the sample's cell subset or site label means: CD45RA+ positively selected. These receptors were collected from a man aged 30 to 45 in good health.

This clone was observed a handful of times. J is TRBJ1-5 and V is TRBV6-1, with D perhaps TRBD1 (5 bases). The CDR3 totals 14 residues. Germline V lookup: CDR1 MNHNS, CDR2 SASEGT. Trimming removed 7 bases from V and 3 bases from J, with 13 bases in between. The CDR3 nucleotides read TGTGCCAGCATGGCGCAGGGCTACAATCAGCCCCAGCATTTT. Protein product: CASMAQGYNQPQHF.

The chain links TRBV18 to TRBJ2-5, with a tentative D call TRBD2 (5 bases). V was cut by 3 bases and J by 5 bases, with 13 bases left in between. Germline lookup yields CDR1 KGHSH and CDR2 LQKENI. The CDR3 length is 14 residues. The CDR3 DNA is TGTGCCAGCTCACCCGGCAGGCGAGGGGAGACCCAGTACTTC. Its protein product is CASSPGRRGETQYF.

This sequence joins TRBV27 and TRBJ2-3, with a weak D call TRBD2 (6 bases). The length of the CDR3 is 14 residues. V was cut by 5 bases and J by 5 bases, with 14 bases left in between. CDR1 MNHEY and CDR2 SMNVEV come from the germline V gene (reference sequence). The CDR3 loop is CASSKGLGGDTQYF. CDR3 in DNA: TGTGCCAGCAGTAAGGGACTGGGGGGAGATACGCAGTATTTT.

V gene TRBV5-4 combines with J gene TRBJ2-5; the D gene is possibly TRBD2 (5 bases). Trimming took off 1 base at V and 1 base at J, with 8 bases between the two ends. This CDR3 has 14 residues. Germline CDR1 SGHNT, CDR2 YYREEE (reference sequence). The CDR3 loop is CASSLRGTQETQYF. DNA for the CDR3: TGTGCCAGCAGCTTGCGGGGTACCCAAGAGACCCAGTACTTC.

This clone has a single count. At the DNA level, this CDR3 is encoded by other sequences in the same sample as well. The chain combines TRBV6-5 with TRBJ2-5; D gene uncertain. Germline V CDR1 and CDR2: MNHEY, SVGAGI. Between the trimmed V and J ends, which lost 2 bases and 5 bases, there was a span of 6 bases. The CDR3 is 12 amino acids. CDR3 nucleotides: TGTGCCAGCAGTTACGGTTGGGAGACCCAGTACTTC. This gives the protein CASSYGWETQYF.

This clone was observed once. V and J are TRBV7-2 and TRBJ2-7; 8 bases line up with TRBD1. Germline CDR1 is SGHTA and CDR2 is FQGNSA. The ends lost 5 bases at V and 5 bases at J; junction bases unmatched: 8. The CDR3 is 14 amino acids. The CDR3 region is CASSPGPGGHEQYF. In nucleotides, the CDR3 is TGTGCCAGCAGCCCGGGGCCAGGGGGCCACGAGCAGTACTTC.

J is TRBJ2-7 and V is TRBV2; D gene ambiguous. The ends were cut back, 3 bases at V and 0 bases at J, with 6 bases in the middle. Germline-derived CDR1 and CDR2 are SNHLY and FYNNEI. The CDR3 totals 13 residues. The CDR3: CASSDWASYEQYF. The DNA for the CDR3 is TGTGCCAGCAGTGATTGGGCCTCCTACGAGCAGTACTTC.